This T cell receptor beta chain originates from a study of T-cell memory formation after mild COVID-19. Study results and limitations: Clones that got smaller from day 15 to 85 had even CD4/CD8, while clones growing later tipped toward CD4+. Prior to infection, memory already included some responding clones, suggesting cross-reactive memory joined.

With constant-segment primers, 5'RACE yielded cDNA libraries of TCR alpha and TCR beta that carried sample barcodes and UMIs. TCRdb recomputed calls from the 5' RACE reads with MiXCR, one row per CDR3 protein. This sample carries approximately 300,000 distinct CDR3 sequences, around 15% of them seen once, and the ten largest clones take roughly 22%. The CDR3 spans 15 residues. Germline values: CDR1 SGHTA, CDR2 FQGNSA. This clonotype has more than one count but fewer than ten. No antigen is known for it. The junction shows a germline mismatch at one end, possibly a read error. The chain links TRBV7-2 to TRBJ2-1, with unresolved D. This sequence was found in a man aged 18 to 29 who had mild COVID-19 (a few samples of this study predate the infection). Cell type and time point are not known. Source material: PBMCs or a T cell subset sorted from them (not recorded which). The DNA of the CDR3 is TGTGCCAGCAGCTTGGGGTTGTTAGTGGGGAATGCGCAGTTCTTC. Protein: CASSLGLLVGNAQFF.